This T cell receptor beta chain was recovered during a study of stem cell transplantation in POMP-related autoinflammatory disease. TCRdb keeps only in-frame clones here, not all; method: immunoSEQ multiplex PCR. The sample lists about 26,000 clones, around 83% occurring once. The germline CDR1 and CDR2 sequences are MDHEN and SYDVKM. This CDR3 is 15 amino acids long. V lost 3 bases to trimming and J lost 2 bases, with 12 bases between them. V and J are TRBV28 and TRBJ2-3; D not certain. This sample comprised CD4+ T cells from PBMCs, obtained before stem cell transplantation. The TCR originated in a human donor with POMP-related autoinflammation and immune dysregulation (PRAID). DNA of the CDR3: TGTGCCAGCAGTTTGGGCGAGGATGTCACAGATACGCAGTATTTT. Its protein is CASSLGEDVTDTQYF.